The rows below give T cell receptor beta chains drawn from one sample of a study of cytomegalovirus exposure and HLA in healthy donors. Sequenced by immunoSEQ multiplex PCR; TCRdb stores in-frame clones only, minus some. The sample carries roughly 150,000 clones, roughly 80% recorded once. Sequenced: PBMCs. These receptors came from a young man in good health and CMV-seropositive. CDR3s leave out the opening cysteine and the closing phenylalanine or tryptophan. Clone size, where shown, is once, few, many, or a class for clones that have expanded.

V gene,clone size,J gene,CDR3 protein
TRBV5-1,-,TRBJ2-1,ASSIDSPRLEQF
TRBV10-1,-,TRBJ1-1,ASSLGRGGTEAF
TRBV5-4,-,TRBJ2-7,ASSFDMGEQY
TRBV28,-,TRBJ2-5,ASSFLQGSGETQY
TRBV27,-,TRBJ1-1,ASSRSTGGTEAF
TRBV6-5,-,TRBJ1-1,ASSLSGEGNTEAF
TRBV5-4,few,TRBJ2-2,ASSLFPNTGELF
TRBV4-2,-,TRBJ2-2,ASSPGFNTGELF
TRBV30,-,TRBJ1-2,AWGTLGAYGYT
TRBV7-2,-,TRBJ2-7,ASSLIASYEQY
TRBV28,-,TRBJ1-1,ASSSRRGPVRASRGTEAF
TRBV6-1,-,TRBJ2-7,ASSEMGQAYEQY
TRBV2,-,TRBJ2-1,TGRRGRAPSGSHAPYNEQF
TRBV10-2,-,TRBJ2-5,ASVGTAQETQY
TRBV5-4,once,TRBJ2-5,ASSLAGRGQETQY
TRBV2,-,TRBJ2-3,ASSDETDNSLSTDTQY
TRBV6-1,few,TRBJ1-3,ASSEQGLNGNTIY
TRBV30,-,TRBJ2-7,AWTSYTGGDEQY
TRBV11-1,once,TRBJ2-5,ASSTPGLGQETQY
TRBV19,few,TRBJ1-1,ASSPLGGAANTEAF
TRBV6-1,-,TRBJ2-7,ASSEHPGGTVIYEQY
TRBV29-1,-,TRBJ2-1,SGRLAGEGEQF